The subject of this entry is one T cell receptor beta chain. Its antigen is unidentified. TCRdb itself ran the 5' RACE reads through MiXCR, one entry per CDR3 protein. The data contain 85,000 to 120,000 distinct CDR3 sequences, roughly an eighth of them seen just once; the ten biggest clones take up about 27%. These data come from a study of T-cell memory formation after mild COVID-19. General observations from the study: Clones shrinking between day 15 and 85 showed a balanced CD4/CD8 split, and those that grew later tilted toward CD4+.

The receptor comes from an adult woman who had mild COVID-19 (a few samples of this study predate the infection). Cell type and time point are not known. The sequenced material came from PBMCs or a T cell subset sorted from them (not recorded which).

The CDR3 protein is CASSVGLESSYEQYF. CDR3 in DNA: TGTGCCAGCAGCGTAGGACTAGAAAGCTCCTACGAGCAGTACTTC. V gene TRBV9 combines with J gene TRBJ2-7; tentatively, D is TRBD2 (6 bases). Trimming stripped 0 bases from V and 0 bases from J, with 10 bases between. This CDR3 is built from 15 residues. Germline CDR1 reads SGDLS; CDR2 reads YYNGEE.